The 30 T cell receptor beta chains listed next were all sequenced from one sample in a study of graft-versus-host responses after intestinal transplantation. The repertoire was sequenced with immunoSEQ multiplex PCR; TCRdb's copy has only in-frame clones and lacks some. The sample holds about 97,000 clones; around 92% are singletons and the top ten take around 0.07%. Their target antigens are unknown. Sequences were derived from unstimulated CD8+ T cells sorted from spleen or lymph node cells, sampled before transplant. These receptors were collected from a human donor who was the organ donor for an intestinal transplant.

V gene TRBV19 combines with J gene TRBJ1-5; 8 positions agree with TRBD1. The germline V gene encodes CDR1 LNHDA and CDR2 SQIVND (reference sequence). Trimming at V came to 7 bases and at J to 5 bases, leaving 7 bases not matched to a gene. CDR3 length equals 14 residues. CDR3 DNA sequence: TGTGCCAGTACCTCGGACAGGGTTGATCAGCCCCAGCATTTT. Amino acid sequence: CASTSDRVDQPQHF.

The chain couples TRBV5-1 to TRBJ2-1; 13 bases are a match to TRBD2. This CDR3 comprises 15 residues. CDR1 SGHRS and CDR2 YFSETQ come from the germline V gene. V lost 4 bases to trimming and J lost 6 bases; unmatched junction nucleotides: 4. The CDR3 region has the DNA TGCGCCAGCAGCACGAGACTAGCGGGGGGCAATGAGCAGTTCTTC. Translation gives CASSTRLAGGNEQFF.

This chain joins TRBV25-1 and TRBJ2-1; 7 nucleotides match TRBD2. CDR3 length equals 17 residues. Per the germline V gene, CDR1 is MGHDK and CDR2 is SYGVNS. V dropped 2 bases and J dropped 4; count of bases not matched to a gene: 11. As DNA, the CDR3 is TGTGCCAGCAGTGAACTTTTAGCGGGCTTAGGGTACAATGAGCAGTTCTTC. Translated, it gives CASSELLAGLGYNEQFF.

The chain carries TRBV13 and TRBJ2-1; tentatively, D is TRBD2 (5 bases). Trimming cost V 3 bases and J 9 bases, with 9 bases left between them. This CDR3 has 12 residues. Germline V gene sequence: CDR1 PRHDT, CDR2 FYEKMQ (reference sequence). This CDR3 reads CASSFGDSEQFF. Here the CDR3 DNA reads TGTGCCAGCAGCTTCGGGGATAGTGAGCAGTTCTTC.

The rearrangement uses TRBV4-2 and TRBJ2-7; the D gene is possibly TRBD1 (7 bases). This CDR3 is 14 amino acids long. Trimming took off 3 bases at V and 2 bases at J, with 11 bases between the two ends. Per germline, CDR1 LGHNA and CDR2 YNFKEQ. The CDR3 reads CASSHRGETYEQYF. The CDR3 bases are TGTGCCAGCAGCCACAGGGGGGAGACCTACGAGCAGTACTTC.

V and J are TRBV5-5 and TRBJ1-2; 10 positions agree with TRBD1. This CDR3 contains 13 residues. Losses at the gene ends were 4 bases for V and 8 bases for J; bases not matched to a gene: 5. In germline, CDR1 is SGHKS, CDR2 YYEKEE (reference sequence). Written as DNA, the CDR3 is TGTGCCAGCAGCAGCGGGACAGGGGACGGCTACACCTTC. This translates into CASSSGTGDGYTF.

This clone has just a few counts. V is TRBV27 and J is TRBJ1-1; tentative D call: TRBD1 (6 bases). Trimming stripped 8 bases from V and 5 bases from J, with 15 bases between. There are 13 residues in the CDR3. Germline CDR1 MNHEY, CDR2 SMNVEV (reference sequence). The CDR3 region is CASRMGARTEAFF. DNA for the CDR3: TGTGCCAGCCGGATGGGGGCAAGGACTGAAGCTTTCTTT.

The V and J genes are TRBV5-1 and TRBJ1-1, with 7 bases identical to TRBD1. The CDR3 is made up of 14 amino acids. Germline loops: CDR1 SGHRS, CDR2 YFSETQ. The junction had 4 bases not matched to a gene; V was cut back by 4 bases and J by 1 base. The CDR3 loop is CASSAGQANTEAFF. Here the CDR3 DNA reads TGCGCCAGCAGCGCTGGACAGGCGAACACTGAAGCTTTCTTT.

This clone was seen a single time. The V and J genes are TRBV15 and TRBJ2-7; the D gene is possibly TRBD1 (5 bases). The CDR3 loop spans 12 amino acids. With 3 bases removed from V and 6 bases from J, the gap between germline ends came to 9 bases. Germline loops: CDR1 LNHNV, CDR2 YYDKDF (reference sequence). The CDR3 sequence is CATSSDSTEQYF. In nucleotides, the CDR3 is TGTGCCACCAGCAGCGACAGTACCGAGCAGTACTTC.

This rearrangement joins TRBV7-9 to TRBJ1-2; D is undetermined. The V end was cut by 5 bases, the J end by 9 bases, with 16 bases between. Germline V gives CDR1 SEHNR, CDR2 FQNEAQ (reference sequence). CDR3 length equals 13 residues. The CDR3: CASSPIRGSSYTF. The CDR3 nucleotides read TGTGCCAGCAGCCCAATCAGAGGCTCGAGCTACACCTTC.

V and J are TRBV10-3 and TRBJ1-1, with 8 bases identical to TRBD1. The junction had 9 bases not matched to a gene; V was cut back by 4 bases and J by 5 bases. Per the germline V gene, CDR1 is ENHRY and CDR2 is SYGVKD. The CDR3 runs to 15 residues. The CDR3: CAISGSRGRWTEAFF. CDR3 coding DNA: TGTGCCATCAGTGGTAGCAGGGGGCGATGGACTGAAGCTTTCTTT.

The rearrangement links TRBV5-6 to TRBJ1-1, with a possible D match to TRBD1 (6 bases). Germline V CDR1 and CDR2: SGHDT, YYEEEE. The CDR3 has 12 residues. The V end was cut by 2 bases, the J end by 6 bases, with 8 bases between. In DNA form, the CDR3 reads TGTGCCAGCAGCTTAGAGGGGGCTGAAGCTTTCTTT. It translates to CASSLEGAEAFF. The full variable domain, rest sourced from reference TRBV5-6 and TRBJ1-1, is DAGVTQSPTHLIKTRGQQVTLRCSPKSGHDTVSWYQQALGQGPQFIFQYYEEEERQRGNFPDRFSGHQFPNYSSELNVNALLLGDSALYLCASSLEGAEAFFGQGTRLTVV.

The chain couples TRBV27 to TRBJ1-2; TRBD1 aligns across 7 bases. V was clipped by 5 bases and J by 8 bases; unmatched bases: 8. Germline V CDR1 and CDR2: MNHEY, SMNVEV (reference sequence). The CDR3 contains 13 residues. The CDR3 loop is CASSPGTVGGYTF. The CDR3 DNA reads as TGTGCCAGCAGTCCCGGGACAGTGGGGGGCTACACCTTC.

The chain's CDR3 is CASSQAYEQFF. DNA of the CDR3: TGCGCCAGCAGCCAAGCGTATGAGCAGTTCTTC. J is TRBJ2-1 and V is TRBV4-1; no definite D call. Trimming took off 1 base at V and 8 bases at J, with 3 bases between the two ends. The CDR3 has 11 amino acids. CDR1 is MGHRA, CDR2 YSYEKL, per germline.

V usage is TRBV4-1 and J usage is TRBJ2-1; perhaps TRBD1 as D (5 bases). From germline, CDR1 is MGHRA and CDR2 YSYEKL. V lost 4 bases and J 13 bases, leaving 26 bases between the germline ends. The CDR3 is made up of 16 amino acids. The CDR3 sequence is CASSPGGYRPNIVQFF. The CDR3 coding sequence is TGCGCCAGCAGCCCCGGTGGCTACAGGCCAAATATCGTACAGTTCTTC.

The J gene is TRBJ2-2, the V gene TRBV5-1, with D hard to call. Germline values: CDR1 SGHRS, CDR2 YFSETQ. The CDR3 contains 16 residues. The ends were cut back, 1 base at V and 0 bases at J, with 10 bases in the middle. This chain's CDR3 is CASSLMAEANTGELFF. The CDR3 DNA follows: TGCGCCAGCAGCTTGATGGCGGAAGCGAACACCGGGGAGCTGTTTTTT.

The chain couples TRBV7-3 to TRBJ2-3, with 11 bases aligning to TRBD2. From germline, CDR1 is SGHTA and CDR2 FQGTGA. Trimming cost V 0 bases and J 2 bases; bases outside gene matches: 4. The CDR3 sequence is 17 residues long. CDR3 sequence: CASSLTPSGGHTDTQYF. The CDR3 bases are TGTGCCAGCAGCTTAACCCCTAGCGGGGGGCACACAGATACGCAGTATTTT.

This rearrangement joins TRBV27 to TRBJ1-6; D is possibly TRBD1 (5 bases). The CDR3 is 14 residues long. Trimming pared 8 bases from V and 4 bases from J, leaving 12 bases between. Germline CDR1 reads MNHEY; CDR2 reads SMNVEV (reference sequence). The CDR3 sequence: CASSYGGYNSPLHF. The DNA for the CDR3 is TGTGCCAGCTCATACGGGGGTTATAATTCACCCCTCCACTTT.

V gene TRBV11-2 combines with J gene TRBJ2-5, with TRBD1 matching 10 bases. The trim removed 5 bases at V and 0 bases at J, leaving 6 bases unmatched. The CDR3 has 16 amino acids. Germline CDR1 reads SGHAT; CDR2 reads FQNNGV. CDR3 nucleotides: TGTGCCAGCAGCCATTGGACAGGGGGATACCAAGAGACCCAGTACTTC. Protein product: CASSHWTGGYQETQYF.

The chain joins TRBV7-3 to TRBJ2-7, with D possibly TRBD1 on 6 matching bases. Germline lookup yields CDR1 SGHTA and CDR2 FQGTGA. V lost 5 bases, J lost 3 bases, and 14 bases lay in between. The CDR3 runs to 14 residues. This chain's CDR3 is CASSPGASNYEQYF. The DNA for the CDR3 is TGTGCCAGCAGCCCAGGGGCATCAAACTACGAGCAGTACTTC.

The chain links TRBV7-2 to TRBJ2-3; 9 bases align to TRBD2. The germline V gene encodes CDR1 SGHTA and CDR2 FQGNSA. V dropped 5 bases and J dropped 5; count of bases not matched to a gene: 8. CDR3 length: 15 residues. CDR3 amino acids: CASSRLAGGRDTQYF. DNA of the CDR3: TGTGCCAGCAGCCGTCTCGCGGGGGGGCGAGATACGCAGTATTTT.

This clone was seen once. The chain combines TRBV30 with TRBJ2-5; 12 bases are shared with TRBD2. In germline, CDR1 is GTSNPN, CDR2 SVGIG (reference sequence). The CDR3 runs to 18 residues. V trimming: 0 bases; J trimming: 5 bases; junction bases outside the gene matches: 13. This CDR3 reads CAWSVEGLAGGQYETQYF. The CDR3 DNA follows: TGTGCCTGGAGTGTAGAAGGTCTAGCGGGGGGGCAGTACGAGACCCAGTACTTC.

This chain connects TRBV14 to TRBJ2-7; possible D gene TRBD2, 5 bases. Germline V gene sequence: CDR1 SGHDN, CDR2 FVKESK. This CDR3 has 15 amino acids. V was shortened by 7 bases and J by 2 bases, with 18 bases between the two germline ends. CDR3 nucleotide sequence: TGTGCCAGCAAATGCATATTAGAGGGAGCCTACGAGCAGTACTTC. Translated: CASKCILEGAYEQYF.

CDR3 residues: CASSWVAGTGVEAFF. The CDR3 DNA reads as TGTGCCAGCAGTTGGGTCGCTGGGACAGGGGTCGAAGCTTTCTTT. The chain couples TRBV28 to TRBJ1-1; 10 positions match TRBD1. Unmatched junction bases numbered 10, after V lost 4 bases and J lost 8 bases. This CDR3 has 15 residues. Germline V CDR1 and CDR2: MDHEN, SYDVKM.

This rearrangement joins TRBV9 to TRBJ1-1, with a possible D match to TRBD1 (5 bases). Germline V lookup: CDR1 SGDLS, CDR2 YYNGEE. The CDR3 length is 16 residues. Trimming shortened V by 2 bases and J by 2 bases, and 16 bases separated the two germline ends. In DNA form, the CDR3 reads TGTGCCAGCAGCGTCTCCAAGACAGCTAGTAACACTGAAGCTTTCTTT. Amino acids: CASSVSKTASNTEAFF.

The V call is TRBV10-2, the J call TRBJ2-1; D possibly corresponds to TRBD2 (5 bases). This CDR3 is built from 15 residues. CDR1 and CDR2 (germline): WSHSY, SAAADI. Trimming cost V 0 bases and J 5 bases, with 11 bases left between them. The CDR3 sequence: CASSESYGIDNEQFF. The CDR3 bases are TGCGCCAGCAGTGAGTCTTACGGGATAGACAATGAGCAGTTCTTC.

This CDR3 is CASSTLDTYEQYF. CDR3 DNA: TGTGCCAGCAGCACCTTGGACACCTACGAGCAGTACTTC. The chain combines TRBV11-2 with TRBJ2-7; a weak D match, TRBD1 (5 bases). The CDR3 covers 13 residues. In germline, CDR1 is SGHAT, CDR2 FQNNGV. Trimming left V 5 bases short and J 2 bases short, with 10 bases between.

This chain uses TRBV7-6 with TRBJ2-7, with TRBD2 matching over 8 bases. The CDR3 consists of 16 residues. V shed 1 base, J shed 4 bases, and the junction held 9 bases outside the gene matches. From germline, CDR1 is SGHVS and CDR2 FNYEAQ. The CDR3 DNA follows: TGTGCCAGCAGCTTAGGTCCCGGGACTAGTACTTACGAGCAGTACTTC. This gives the protein CASSLGPGTSTYEQYF.

The gene calls are TRBV5-8 and TRBJ2-1; tentative D call: TRBD2 (6 bases). Germline CDR1 and CDR2: SGHTS and YDEGEE. The CDR3 has 14 residues. The V gene lost 7 bases and the J gene lost 0 bases, with 11 bases spanning the gap. CDR3 amino acids: CASLPRDSYNEQFF. CDR3 DNA: TGTGCCAGCTTGCCGCGGGACTCCTACAATGAGCAGTTCTTC.

The chain has TRBV7-8 and TRBJ2-4, with D possibly TRBD1 on 5 matching bases. Germline assignment: CDR1 SGHVS and CDR2 FQNEAQ. The V end was cut by 5 bases, the J end by 4 bases, with 12 bases between. The CDR3 totals 14 residues. For the CDR3, the DNA is TGTGCCAGCAGCGGGCCTGGGGCTAAAAACATTCAGTACTTC. This encodes CASSGPGAKNIQYF.